The rows below give T cell receptor beta chains drawn from one sample of a study of post-analysis software for immune sequencing data. TCRdb itself ran the PCR reads through MiXCR, one entry per CDR3 protein. The table records hundreds of thousands of distinct CDR3 sequences, approximately 53% of them present only once. Sequencing was performed on blood. Every receptor here comes from a girl between 5 and 17 years old with multiple sclerosis. Each CDR3 is given with its conserved first and last residue. Each record gives: clone size, J gene, V gene, D gene, CDR3 protein, CDR3 DNA. A D gene is named only where the DNA matches it firmly. Where a row states a size, it is once, few, many or the class of an expanded clone; other rows omit it.

abundance: few
j_gene: TRBJ2-1
v_gene: TRBV12-3/TRBV12-4
d_gene: -
CDR3aa: CASSLQGQAMYNEQFF
CDR3nt: TGTGCCAGCAGTCTGCAGGGACAAGCCATGTACAATGAGCAGTTCTTC

abundance: once
j_gene: TRBJ2-1
v_gene: TRBV2
d_gene: TRBD2
CDR3aa: CASRWTSGEGQFF
CDR3nt: TGTGCCAGCAGATGGACTAGCGGGGAGGGGCAGTTCTTC

abundance: -
j_gene: TRBJ2-3
v_gene: TRBV20-1
d_gene: TRBD2
CDR3aa: CSARGTSGRSVTQYF
CDR3nt: TGCAGTGCTAGAGGGACTAGCGGGAGGAGCGTTACGCAGTATTTT

abundance: -
j_gene: TRBJ2-1
v_gene: TRBV7-9
d_gene: -
CDR3aa: CASSKPLNEQFF
CDR3nt: TGTGCCAGCAGCAAACCTCTGAATGAGCAGTTCTTC

abundance: -
j_gene: TRBJ2-5
v_gene: TRBV5-1
d_gene: -
CDR3aa: CASSLVQGRETQYF
CDR3nt: TGCGCCAGCAGCTTAGTCCAGGGAAGGGAGACCCAGTACTTC

abundance: few
j_gene: TRBJ1-4
v_gene: TRBV4-1
d_gene: -
CDR3aa: CASSQGLVRAPSTNEKLFF
CDR3nt: TGCGCCAGCAGCCAAGGGCTTGTGAGGGCGCCCTCGACTAATGAAAAACTGTTTTTT

abundance: once
j_gene: TRBJ2-7
v_gene: TRBV12-5
d_gene: -
CDR3aa: CASGPGTHEQYF
CDR3nt: TGTGCTAGTGGGCCCGGGACCCACGAGCAGTACTTC

abundance: -
j_gene: TRBJ2-1
v_gene: TRBV12-3/TRBV12-4
d_gene: TRBD2
CDR3aa: CASRRLADSYNEQFF
CDR3nt: TGTGCCAGCAGACGGCTAGCGGACTCCTACAATGAGCAGTTCTTC

abundance: -
j_gene: TRBJ2-2
v_gene: TRBV5-1
d_gene: -
CDR3aa: CASSLAAGVRTGELFF
CDR3nt: TGCGCCAGCAGCTTGGCCGCAGGGGTTCGCACCGGGGAGCTGTTTTTT

abundance: -
j_gene: TRBJ2-7
v_gene: TRBV6-5
d_gene: -
CDR3aa: CASSFSRGRDYEQYF
CDR3nt: TGTGCCAGCAGCTTCAGCCGGGGCAGGGACTACGAGCAGTACTTC

abundance: -
j_gene: TRBJ2-5
v_gene: TRBV5-6
d_gene: TRBD2
CDR3aa: CASTVRREYWGEETQYF
CDR3nt: TGTGCCAGCACAGTCCGGCGGGAGTATTGGGGGGAAGAGACCCAGTACTTC

abundance: -
j_gene: TRBJ2-6
v_gene: TRBV29-1
d_gene: -
CDR3aa: CSVGWEWAPPSSGANVPTF
CDR3nt: TGCAGCGTTGGGTGGGAGTGGGCGCCACCAAGCTCTGGGGCCAACGTCCCGACTTTC

abundance: -
j_gene: TRBJ1-2
v_gene: TRBV20-1
d_gene: -
CDR3aa: CSARELRGYTF
CDR3nt: TGCAGTGCTAGAGAGTTGCGTGGCTACACCTTC

abundance: -
j_gene: TRBJ2-7
v_gene: TRBV4-2
d_gene: -
CDR3aa: CASSQVKAEGSYEQYF
CDR3nt: TGTGCCAGCAGCCAAGTTAAAGCAGAGGGTTCCTACGAGCAGTACTTC

abundance: -
j_gene: TRBJ2-7
v_gene: TRBV10-3
d_gene: TRBD2
CDR3aa: CAISVSGDSYEQYF
CDR3nt: TGTGCCATCAGTGTCAGCGGGGATTCCTACGAGCAGTACTTC

abundance: few
j_gene: TRBJ2-5
v_gene: TRBV2
d_gene: -
CDR3aa: CASSELAGRETQYF
CDR3nt: TGTGCCAGCAGTGAGTTGGCGGGGAGAGAGACCCAGTACTTC

abundance: few
j_gene: TRBJ2-1
v_gene: TRBV29-1
d_gene: TRBD2
CDR3aa: CSVDAGGNEQFF
CDR3nt: TGCAGCGTTGACGCGGGGGGCAATGAGCAGTTCTTC

abundance: -
j_gene: TRBJ2-5
v_gene: TRBV18
d_gene: -
CDR3aa: CASSSTHGGGYRETQYF
CDR3nt: TGTGCCAGCTCATCTACCCACGGAGGGGGCTACCGGGAGACCCAGTACTTC

abundance: few
j_gene: TRBJ1-2
v_gene: TRBV5-1
d_gene: -
CDR3aa: CASSLEGRGGYTF
CDR3nt: TGCGCCAGCAGCTTGGAGGGAAGGGGAGGCTACACCTTC

abundance: many
j_gene: TRBJ2-7
v_gene: TRBV11-3
d_gene: -
CDR3aa: CASSPGGDEQYF
CDR3nt: TGTGCCAGCAGCCCCGGAGGTGACGAGCAGTACTTC

abundance: -
j_gene: TRBJ2-1
v_gene: TRBV3-1
d_gene: TRBD1
CDR3aa: CASSQGRAPGQDPHEQFF
CDR3nt: TGTGCCAGCAGCCAAGGGAGAGCCCCGGGACAGGACCCCCATGAGCAGTTCTTC